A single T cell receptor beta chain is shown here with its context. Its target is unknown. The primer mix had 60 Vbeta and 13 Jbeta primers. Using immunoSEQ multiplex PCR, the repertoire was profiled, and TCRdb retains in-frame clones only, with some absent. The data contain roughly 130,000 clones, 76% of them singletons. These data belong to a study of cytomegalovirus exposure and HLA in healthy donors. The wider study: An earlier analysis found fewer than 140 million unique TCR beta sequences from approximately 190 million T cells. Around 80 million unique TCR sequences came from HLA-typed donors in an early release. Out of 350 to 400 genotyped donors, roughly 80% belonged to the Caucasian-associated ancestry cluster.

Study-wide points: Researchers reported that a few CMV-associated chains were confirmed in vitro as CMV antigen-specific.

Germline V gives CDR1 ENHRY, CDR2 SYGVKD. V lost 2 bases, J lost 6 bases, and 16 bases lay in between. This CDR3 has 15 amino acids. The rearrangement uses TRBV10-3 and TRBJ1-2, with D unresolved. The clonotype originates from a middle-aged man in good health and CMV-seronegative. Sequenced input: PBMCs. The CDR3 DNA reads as TGTGCCATCAGTGAGGGACCCTCGGAGGGCAATGGCTACACCTTC. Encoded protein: CAISEGPSEGNGYTF.